This is a list of T cell receptor beta chains from one sample in a study of shared clonotypes between healthy human individuals. Only in-frame clones appear in the TCRdb table, and some are missing; sequencing was by immunoSEQ multiplex PCR. Altogether 450,000 to 500,000 clones are present, more than 65% being singletons, with the ten largest covering 10% to 15%. Specimen: PBMCs. The source of these receptors is a woman aged 35 to 49 in good health. Some clones in this sample may be carry-over from other donors' samples. The CDR3 runs from the conserved cysteine through the conserved F or W. The D gene is left open where the match is weak. Size is omitted from some rows. Given values are once, few, many or a class for expanded clones.

>-|-|TRBV5-1|TRBJ2-1
CASSLGTYNEQFF
TGCGCCAGCAGCTTGGGGACTTACAATGAGCAGTTCTTC
>-|-|TRBV18|TRBJ2-3
CASSQLRSDTQYF
TGTGCCAGCTCACAACTGAGAAGCGATACGCAGTATTTT
>-|TRBD1|TRBV28|TRBJ1-5
CASSLWGQGRQPQHF
TGTGCCAGCAGTTTATGGGGACAGGGAAGGCAGCCCCAGCATTTT
>-|TRBD2|TRBV18|TRBJ2-1
CASSPGLAGVNEQFF
TGTGCCAGCTCACCAGGACTAGCGGGAGTCAACGAGCAGTTCTTC
>-|-|TRBV7-2|TRBJ2-1
CASIVGGGGYNEQFF
TGTGCCAGCATAGTCGGAGGGGGCGGGTACAATGAGCAGTTCTTC
>-|-|TRBV5-1|TRBJ1-2
CASSFAGTNYGYTF
TGCGCCAGCAGCTTCGCAGGGACTAACTATGGCTACACCTTC
>-|TRBD2|TRBV5-1|TRBJ2-2
CASSFSSGNTGELFF
TGCGCCAGCAGCTTTTCTAGCGGGAACACCGGGGAGCTGTTTTTT
>once|TRBD1|TRBV23-1|TRBJ1-5
CASSHRDRVGIGNQPQHF
TGCGCCAGCAGTCACCGGGACAGGGTTGGAATTGGCAATCAGCCCCAGCATTTT
>-|-|TRBV4-1|TRBJ2-7
CASSPFGAGSYEQYF
TGCGCCAGCAGCCCTTTCGGAGCGGGCTCCTACGAGCAGTACTTC
>-|TRBD2|TRBV11-2|TRBJ2-1
CASSLRTSGLNEQFF
TGTGCCAGCAGCTTACGGACTAGCGGACTAAATGAGCAGTTCTTC
>-|-|TRBV27|TRBJ1-1
CASSVSGTLNTEAFF
TGTGCCAGCAGTGTATCCGGGACATTGAACACTGAAGCTTTCTTT